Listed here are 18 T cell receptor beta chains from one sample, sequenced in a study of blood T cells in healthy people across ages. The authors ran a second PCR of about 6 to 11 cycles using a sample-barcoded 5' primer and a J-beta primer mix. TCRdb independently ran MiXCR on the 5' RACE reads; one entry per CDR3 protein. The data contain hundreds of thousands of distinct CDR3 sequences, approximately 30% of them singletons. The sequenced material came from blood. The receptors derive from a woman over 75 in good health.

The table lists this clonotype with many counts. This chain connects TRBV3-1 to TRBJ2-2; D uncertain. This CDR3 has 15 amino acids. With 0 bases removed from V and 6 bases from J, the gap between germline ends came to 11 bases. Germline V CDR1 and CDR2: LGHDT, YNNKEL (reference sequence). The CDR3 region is CASSQDWGQAGELFF. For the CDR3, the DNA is TGTGCCAGCAGCCAAGATTGGGGTCAGGCCGGGGAGCTGTTTTTT.

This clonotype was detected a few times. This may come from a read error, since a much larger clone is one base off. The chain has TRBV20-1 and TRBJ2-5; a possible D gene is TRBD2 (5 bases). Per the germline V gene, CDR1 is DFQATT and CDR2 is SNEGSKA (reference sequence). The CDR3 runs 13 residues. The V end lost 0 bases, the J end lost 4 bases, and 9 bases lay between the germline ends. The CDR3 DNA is TGCAGTGCTAGAGATACTGGAGGAGAGACCCAGTACTTC. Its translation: CSARDTGGETQYF.

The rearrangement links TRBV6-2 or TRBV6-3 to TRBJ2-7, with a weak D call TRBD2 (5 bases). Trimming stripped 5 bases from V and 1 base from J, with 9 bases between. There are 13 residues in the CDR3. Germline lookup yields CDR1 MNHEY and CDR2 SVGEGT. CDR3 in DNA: TGTGCCAGCAGTAAAGGAGGTTCCTACGAGCAGTACTTC. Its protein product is CASSKGGSYEQYF.

CDR3 protein: CASSLWQGDTKNIQYF. CDR3 bases: TGTGCCAGCAGTTTATGGCAGGGTGACACCAAAAACATTCAGTACTTC. The chain uses TRBV28 and TRBJ2-4, with D possibly TRBD1 on 5 matching bases. This CDR3 spans 16 amino acids. Germline CDR1 MDHEN, CDR2 SYDVKM. With 0 bases removed from V and 2 bases from J, the gap between germline ends came to 11 bases. Complete variable domain (other parts from reference TRBV28 and TRBJ2-4): DVKVTQSSRYLVKRTGEKVFLECVQDMDHENMFWYRQDPGLGLRLIYFSYDVKMKEKGDIPEGYSVSREKKERFSLILESASTNQTSMYLCASSLWQGDTKNIQYFGAGTRLSVL.

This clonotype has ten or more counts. CDR3 bases: TGTGCCAGCAGCCAAGATTACGGGGGGCAGGAGACCCAGTACTTC. Translated: CASSQDYGGQETQYF. The V and J genes are TRBV3-1 and TRBJ2-5, with D maybe TRBD2 (7 bases). The CDR3 runs to 15 residues. CDR1 and CDR2 from the germline V gene are LGHDT and YNNKEL (reference sequence). V gave up 0 bases and J gave up 5 bases, with 13 bases separating them.

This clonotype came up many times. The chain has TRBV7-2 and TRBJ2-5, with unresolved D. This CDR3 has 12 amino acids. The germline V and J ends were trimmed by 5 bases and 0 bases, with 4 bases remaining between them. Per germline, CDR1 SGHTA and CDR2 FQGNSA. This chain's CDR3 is CASSPHQETQYF. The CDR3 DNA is TGTGCCAGCAGCCCCCACCAAGAGACCCAGTACTTC.

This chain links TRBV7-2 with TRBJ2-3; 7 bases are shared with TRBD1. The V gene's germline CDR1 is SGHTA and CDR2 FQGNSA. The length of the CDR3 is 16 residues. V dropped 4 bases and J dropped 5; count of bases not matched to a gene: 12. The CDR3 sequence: CASSSGPSTGQDTQYF. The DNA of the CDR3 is TGTGCCAGCAGCTCCGGCCCCTCGACAGGGCAAGATACGCAGTATTTT.

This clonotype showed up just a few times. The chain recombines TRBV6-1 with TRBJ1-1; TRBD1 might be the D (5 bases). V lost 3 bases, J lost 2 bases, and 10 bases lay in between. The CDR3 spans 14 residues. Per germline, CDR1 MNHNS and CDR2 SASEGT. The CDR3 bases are TGTGCCAGCAGTGAGTGGCAGGGCAACACTGAAGCTTTCTTT. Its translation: CASSEWQGNTEAFF.

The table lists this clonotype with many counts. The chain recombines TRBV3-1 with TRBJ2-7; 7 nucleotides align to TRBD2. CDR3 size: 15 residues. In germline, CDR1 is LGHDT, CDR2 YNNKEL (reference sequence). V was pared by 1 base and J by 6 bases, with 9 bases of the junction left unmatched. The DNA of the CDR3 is TGTGCCAGCAGCCAAGGTCGGGGAGGGAGAGGCGAGCAGTACTTC. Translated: CASSQGRGGRGEQYF.

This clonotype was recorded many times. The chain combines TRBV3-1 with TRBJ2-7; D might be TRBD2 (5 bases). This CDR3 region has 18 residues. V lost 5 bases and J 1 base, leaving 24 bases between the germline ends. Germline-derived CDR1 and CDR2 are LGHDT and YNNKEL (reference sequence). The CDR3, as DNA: TGTGCCAGCAGCACTTCTTACCCCGGGGAACTCCGATCCTACGAGCAGTACTTC. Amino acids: CASSTSYPGELRSYEQYF.

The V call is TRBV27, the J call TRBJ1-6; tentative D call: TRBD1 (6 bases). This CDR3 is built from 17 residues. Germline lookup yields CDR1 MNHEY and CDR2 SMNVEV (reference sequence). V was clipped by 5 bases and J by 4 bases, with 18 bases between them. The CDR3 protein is CASSPVKGVIYNSPLHF. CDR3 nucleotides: TGTGCCAGCAGTCCCGTGAAGGGGGTAATTTATAATTCACCCCTCCACTTT.

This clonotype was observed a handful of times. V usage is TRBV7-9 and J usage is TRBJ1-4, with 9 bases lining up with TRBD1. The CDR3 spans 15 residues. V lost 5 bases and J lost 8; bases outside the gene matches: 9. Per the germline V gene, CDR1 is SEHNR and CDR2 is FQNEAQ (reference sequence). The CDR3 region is CASSDAGQGKEKLFF. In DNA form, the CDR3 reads TGTGCCAGCAGCGATGCGGGACAGGGAAAGGAAAAACTGTTTTTT.

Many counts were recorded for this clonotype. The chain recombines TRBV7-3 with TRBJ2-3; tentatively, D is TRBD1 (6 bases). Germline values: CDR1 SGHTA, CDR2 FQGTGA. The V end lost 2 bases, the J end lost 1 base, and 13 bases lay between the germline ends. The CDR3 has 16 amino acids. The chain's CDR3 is CASSLFGGEGTDTQYF. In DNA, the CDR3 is TGTGCCAGCAGCTTATTTGGGGGCGAAGGCACAGATACGCAGTATTTT. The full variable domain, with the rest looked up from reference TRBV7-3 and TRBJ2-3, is GAGVSQTPSNKVTEKGKYVELRCDPISGHTALYWYRQSLGQGPEFLIYFQGTGAADDSGLPNDRFFAVRPEGSVSTLKIQRTERGDSAVYLCASSLFGGEGTDTQYFGPGTRLTVL.

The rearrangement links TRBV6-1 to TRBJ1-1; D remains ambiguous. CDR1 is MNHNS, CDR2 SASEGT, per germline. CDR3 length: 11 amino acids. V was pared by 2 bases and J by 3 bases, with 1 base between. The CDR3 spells CASSEYTEAFF. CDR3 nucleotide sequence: TGTGCCAGCAGTGAATACACTGAAGCTTTCTTT.

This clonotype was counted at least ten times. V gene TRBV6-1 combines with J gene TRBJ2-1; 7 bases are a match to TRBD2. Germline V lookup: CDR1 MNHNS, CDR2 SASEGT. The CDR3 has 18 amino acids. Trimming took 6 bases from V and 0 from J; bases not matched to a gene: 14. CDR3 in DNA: TGTGCCAGCAGCCCTTTTTTACTAGCGAGTTTCTCCTACAATGAGCAGTTCTTC. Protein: CASSPFLLASFSYNEQFF.

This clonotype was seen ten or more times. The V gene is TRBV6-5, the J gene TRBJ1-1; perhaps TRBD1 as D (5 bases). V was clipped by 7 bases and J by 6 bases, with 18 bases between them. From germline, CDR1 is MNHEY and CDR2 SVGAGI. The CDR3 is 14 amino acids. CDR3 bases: TGTGCCAGCATTCCCCCCGGGACCGGGTCTGAAGCTTTCTTT. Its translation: CASIPPGTGSEAFF.

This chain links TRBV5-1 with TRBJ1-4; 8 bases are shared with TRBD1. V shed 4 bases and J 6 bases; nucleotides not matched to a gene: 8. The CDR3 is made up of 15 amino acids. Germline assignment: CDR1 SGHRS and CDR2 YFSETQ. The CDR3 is CASSVYRGTHEKLFF. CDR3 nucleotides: TGCGCCAGCAGCGTATACAGGGGGACTCATGAAAAACTGTTTTTT.

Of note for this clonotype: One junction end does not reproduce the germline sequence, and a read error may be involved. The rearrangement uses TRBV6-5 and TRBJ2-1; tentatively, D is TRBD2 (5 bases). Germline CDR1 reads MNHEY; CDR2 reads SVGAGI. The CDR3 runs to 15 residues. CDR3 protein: CASRLDWSSYKEQFF. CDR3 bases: TGTGCCAGCAGGCTGGACTGGAGCTCCTACAAAGAGCAGTTCTTC.